This is a list of T cell receptor beta chains from one sample in a study of cytomegalovirus exposure and HLA in healthy donors. Only in-frame clones appear in the TCRdb table, and some are missing; sequencing was by immunoSEQ multiplex PCR. The sample has 100,000 to 150,000 clones. The sample was PBMCs. The receptors originated from a man aged 40-55 years in good health and CMV-seronegative. CDR3s include the opening cysteine and the closing phenylalanine or tryptophan.

CDR3aa: CSAGDSQYEQYF
v_gene: TRBV29-1
j_gene: TRBJ2-7

CDR3aa: CASSLGREQETQYF
v_gene: TRBV5-4
j_gene: TRBJ2-5

CDR3aa: CASRTDRGSTGELFF
v_gene: TRBV6-4
j_gene: TRBJ2-2

CDR3aa: CAWSVLRSPGYSSYEQYF
v_gene: TRBV30
j_gene: TRBJ2-7

CDR3aa: CASSLVAQGSGGELFF
v_gene: TRBV5-1
j_gene: TRBJ2-2

CDR3aa: CASSLTGGAGGRETQYF
v_gene: TRBV5-1
j_gene: TRBJ2-5

CDR3aa: CASTLGYTLANQPQHF
v_gene: TRBV11-3
j_gene: TRBJ1-5

CDR3aa: CASSLLASGSGEQYF
v_gene: TRBV7-8
j_gene: TRBJ2-7

CDR3aa: CASSKRATPGTYEQYF
v_gene: TRBV21-1
j_gene: TRBJ2-7

CDR3aa: CASLTAYNEQFF
v_gene: TRBV6-1
j_gene: TRBJ2-1

CDR3aa: CASSLNPGTYGHTF
v_gene: TRBV7-8
j_gene: TRBJ1-2

CDR3aa: CASSYLSDRVKETQYF
v_gene: TRBV6-5
j_gene: TRBJ2-5

CDR3aa: CASSIDRATEAFF
v_gene: TRBV19
j_gene: TRBJ1-1

CDR3aa: CAWSVGGLGSREQYF
v_gene: TRBV30
j_gene: TRBJ2-7

CDR3aa: CASSLVDRGPSYEQYF
v_gene: TRBV7-2
j_gene: TRBJ2-7

CDR3aa: CASSLGHLWGYTF
v_gene: TRBV5-1
j_gene: TRBJ1-2

CDR3aa: CASSHEVTQYF
v_gene: TRBV11-2
j_gene: TRBJ2-3

CDR3aa: CASSPGEEQYF
v_gene: TRBV7-6
j_gene: TRBJ2-7

CDR3aa: CASSLDPFDYRDGYTF
v_gene: TRBV11-2
j_gene: TRBJ1-2

CDR3aa: CASRPRDSPNYGYTF
v_gene: TRBV6-1
j_gene: TRBJ1-2

CDR3aa: CASSLEETGSVDSYEQYF
v_gene: TRBV5-1
j_gene: TRBJ2-7

CDR3aa: CASSSFPGYTGELFF
v_gene: TRBV11-2
j_gene: TRBJ2-2

CDR3aa: CASSWDRPNYGYTF
v_gene: TRBV5-1
j_gene: TRBJ1-2

CDR3aa: CASSEAGGSYRVEQFF
v_gene: TRBV10-2
j_gene: TRBJ2-1

CDR3aa: CASRSQGLGYGYTF
v_gene: TRBV11-2
j_gene: TRBJ1-2

CDR3aa: CASSQPEKQGATEAFF
v_gene: TRBV23-1
j_gene: TRBJ1-1

CDR3aa: CASSWAENRDRLNTEAFF
v_gene: TRBV5-1
j_gene: TRBJ1-1

CDR3aa: CASSSPGPRFYNEQFF
v_gene: TRBV28
j_gene: TRBJ2-1

CDR3aa: CASSLEGQGFYEQYF
v_gene: TRBV5-1
j_gene: .

CDR3aa: CASSSPDGTSGMGEQYF
v_gene: TRBV28
j_gene: TRBJ2-7

CDR3aa: CASSSRGGMGIYEQYF
v_gene: TRBV5-4
j_gene: TRBJ2-7

CDR3aa: CSVRTGGNTEAFF
v_gene: TRBV29-1
j_gene: TRBJ1-1

CDR3aa: CASSLEGANQPQHF
v_gene: TRBV5-1
j_gene: TRBJ1-5

CDR3aa: CASSSLSGGNYGYTF
v_gene: TRBV6-5
j_gene: TRBJ1-2

CDR3aa: CASRISWTGINTEAFF
v_gene: TRBV19
j_gene: TRBJ1-1

CDR3aa: CASSGQVMSVTEAFF
v_gene: TRBV27
j_gene: TRBJ1-1

CDR3aa: CASSSGVGSYNEQFF
v_gene: TRBV11-2
j_gene: TRBJ2-1

CDR3aa: CASRLSLSNQPQHF
v_gene: TRBV2
j_gene: TRBJ1-5

CDR3aa: CAITSGIETEAFF
v_gene: TRBV10-3
j_gene: TRBJ1-1

CDR3aa: CSVVSGGYTF
v_gene: TRBV29-1
j_gene: TRBJ1-2